The 11 T cell receptor beta chains listed next were all sequenced from one sample in a study of blood T cell repertoires in COVID-19 (dated by TCRdb to the early 2020s). The library relied on the immunoSEQ multiplex PCR assay. Drawn from immuneACCESS, this table holds only the in-frame rearrangements with V and J called that TCRdb kept. Clones are partly lost; checked studies trace under half to an unresolved V gene and leave the rest unexplained. In this sample the table shows some 130,000 clones, 65% to 85% of which occur a single time. The ten top clones hold about 18% of the sample. Source material: peripheral blood. All receptors come from a woman older than 75 with acute or convalescent COVID-19.

The chain is built from TRBV3-1 (or the pseudogene TRBV3-2) and TRBJ1-2; D is perhaps TRBD1 (6 bases). Germline loops: CDR1 LGHDT, CDR2 YNNKEL (reference sequence). V was pared by 2 bases and J by 3 bases, with 10 bases between. This CDR3 comprises 14 residues. The CDR3 coding sequence is TGTGCCAGCAGCCAATTGTCAGGGGACTATGGCTACACCTTC. It codes for CASSQLSGDYGYTF.

This clone was observed once. The V gene is TRBV27, the J gene TRBJ2-3; TRBD1 matches 7 bases. There are 15 residues in the CDR3. Germline V lookup: CDR1 MNHEY, CDR2 SMNVEV (reference sequence). V shed 5 bases, J shed 6 bases, and the junction held 11 bases outside the gene matches. In nucleotides, the CDR3 is TGTGCCAGCAGTGAGACAGGGACCCGCCGGGATACGCAGTATTTT. This sequence encodes CASSETGTRRDTQYF.

The chain joins TRBV18 to TRBJ2-5; D remains unclear. From germline, CDR1 is KGHSH and CDR2 LQKENI. The germline V and J ends were trimmed by 0 bases and 3 bases, with 8 bases remaining between them. The CDR3 has 14 residues. The CDR3 bases are TGTGCCAGCTCACCACCATCCCAGAAAGAGACCCAGTACTTC. It encodes CASSPPSQKETQYF.

The chain has TRBV2 and TRBJ2-7; 10 bases line up with TRBD2. The trim removed 7 bases at V and 5 bases at J, leaving 8 bases unmatched. This CDR3 has 14 amino acids. The germline V gene encodes CDR1 SNHLY and CDR2 FYNNEI. The CDR3 is CASTEREGHHEQYF. The CDR3 nucleotides read TGTGCCAGCACCGAGCGGGAGGGCCACCACGAGCAGTACTTC.

The rearrangement links TRBV7-9 to TRBJ2-5; TRBD1 matches at 9 bases. With V trimmed by 8 bases and J by 4 bases, 8 bases remained unmatched. The germline gives CDR1 SEHNR, CDR2 FQNEAQ (reference sequence). The CDR3 consists of 14 residues. DNA for the CDR3: TGTGCCAGCGGTGGGGGACAGGGAGGAGAGACCCAGTACTTC. Protein: CASGGGQGGETQYF.

This rearrangement joins TRBV5-4 to TRBJ2-7, with 11 bases that match TRBD2. The CDR3 is 15 residues long. V trimming: 0 bases; J trimming: 7 bases; junction bases outside the gene matches: 6. The V gene's germline CDR1 is SGHNT and CDR2 YYREEE (reference sequence). The CDR3 loop reads CASSLGFGTSGEQYF. CDR3 coding DNA: TGTGCCAGCAGCTTGGGATTCGGGACTAGCGGTGAGCAGTACTTC.

The rearrangement joins TRBV12-5 to TRBJ2-5, with 11 bases aligning to TRBD2. From germline, CDR1 is LGHNT and CDR2 FRNRAP. This CDR3 is built from 18 residues. V lost 6 bases and J lost 2; bases outside the gene matches: 14. DNA of the CDR3: TGTGCTAGTGGACTCACTAGCGGGGGACTAATTAGGCAAGAGACCCAGTACTTC. Protein sequence: CASGLTSGGLIRQETQYF.

This chain joins TRBV5-1 and TRBJ2-3; tentative D call: TRBD1 (6 bases). The length of the CDR3 is 13 residues. The germline V and J ends were trimmed by 4 bases and 6 bases, with 12 bases remaining between them. Germline V gene lookup returns CDR1 SGHRS and CDR2 YFSETQ. The CDR3 sequence: CASSRRQDDTQYF. The CDR3 DNA reads as TGCGCCAGCAGCCGTCGACAGGATGATACGCAGTATTTT.

The gene calls are TRBV15 and TRBJ2-1; 7 nucleotides agree with TRBD2. CDR1 is LNHNV, CDR2 YYDKDF, per germline (reference sequence). CDR3 length: 15 amino acids. Losses at the gene ends were 0 bases for V and 2 bases for J; bases not matched to a gene: 1. CDR3 sequence: CATSREAGAYNEQFF. The CDR3 nucleotides are TGTGCCACCAGCAGAGAGGCGGGAGCCTACAATGAGCAGTTCTTC.

The rearrangement joins TRBV11-2 to TRBJ2-7; the D gene is possibly TRBD2 (6 bases). V lost 1 base, J lost 7 bases, and 20 bases lay in between. The V gene's germline CDR1 is SGHAT and CDR2 FQNNGV. This CDR3 spans 16 amino acids. The CDR3 sequence: CASSLGRGTLLPEQYF. In DNA, the CDR3 is TGTGCCAGCAGCTTAGGCCGCGGGACGCTCCTCCCGGAGCAGTACTTC. The entire variable domain, with the rest obtained from reference TRBV11-2 and TRBJ2-7, is as follows: EAGVAQSPRYKIIEKRQSVAFWCNPISGHATLYWYQQILGQGPKLLIQFQNNGVVDDSQLPKDRFSAERLKGVDSTLKIQPAKLEDSAVYLCASSLGRGTLLPEQYFGPGTRLTVT.

The rearrangement links TRBV7-8 to TRBJ2-7; 8 nucleotides line up with TRBD2. The CDR3 extends over 15 amino acids. V shed 2 bases, J shed 3 bases, and the junction held 6 bases outside the gene matches. From germline, CDR1 is SGHVS and CDR2 FQNEAQ. This CDR3 is CASSLLASGGYEQYF. For the CDR3, the DNA is TGTGCCAGCAGCTTATTAGCCAGCGGGGGCTACGAGCAGTACTTC.